The 20 T cell receptor beta chains listed next were all sequenced from one sample in a study of read filtering for tumor transcriptome and immune sequencing. The library was built from 400 ng RNA with molecular barcoded adaptors for alpha/delta and beta/gamma chains. TCRdb re-called the reads through MiXCR, storing one row per CDR3 protein. The table includes more than 35,000 distinct CDR3 sequences, 12% detected once. The source material was a population of CD138-negative cells sorted from bone marrow. Receptors were obtained from a donor over 35 with multiple myeloma.

In its sample, this clonotype was seen many times. The V gene is TRBV7-8, the J gene TRBJ2-3; TRBD1 matches at 7 bases. Germline V CDR1 and CDR2: SGHVS, FQNEAQ. The CDR3 covers 14 residues. The J segment lost 3 bases and the V segment lost 6 bases, leaving 6 bases of the junction unmatched. CDR3 sequence: CASRPGQMTDTQYF. CDR3 in DNA: TGTGCCAGCAGGCCGGGACAGATGACAGATACGCAGTATTTT. Combining the CDR3 with reference TRBV7-8 and TRBJ2-3 gives the whole variable domain GAGVSQSPRYKVAKRGQDVALRCDPISGHVSLFWYQQALGQGPEFLTYFQNEAQLDKSGLPSDRFFAERPEGSVSTLKIQRTQQEDSAVYLCASRPGQMTDTQYFGPGTRLTVL.

This clonotype was observed many times. The V gene is TRBV27, the J gene TRBJ2-3; 11 bases match TRBD2. CDR3 length equals 15 residues. Per germline, CDR1 MNHEY and CDR2 SMNVEV (reference sequence). Losses at the gene ends were 6 bases for V and 5 bases for J; bases not matched to a gene: 7. The CDR3 reads CASSPSTSGVDTQYF. The CDR3 DNA sequence: TGTGCCAGCAGCCCCTCGACTAGCGGGGTAGATACGCAGTATTTT.

Ten or more counts support this clonotype. This chain links TRBV29-1 with TRBJ2-2, with 7 bases lining up with TRBD2. V lost 4 bases, J lost 5 bases, and 10 bases stayed unmatched. Germline CDR1 reads SQVTM; CDR2 reads ANQGSEA. The CDR3 is made up of 15 amino acids. The CDR3 region is CSVGTRRSGTGELFF. CDR3 nucleotide sequence: TGCAGCGTTGGGACTAGGAGAAGTGGGACCGGGGAGCTGTTTTTT.

Turning to this clonotype: A read error may explain this, as a much larger clone is one base away. The V call is TRBV10-3, the J call TRBJ1-5; D may be TRBD1 (6 bases). The CDR3 consists of 14 residues. CDR1 is ENHRY, CDR2 SYGVKD, per germline. V was shortened by 4 bases and J by 3 bases, with 10 bases between the two germline ends. CDR3 nucleotides: TGTGCCATCAGTGCAAACAGGGCCAATCAGCCCCAGCATTTT. Translated: CAISANRANQPQHF.

This clonotype appeared many times. V and J are TRBV20-1 and TRBJ1-1; D is undetermined. This CDR3 spans 13 amino acids. Trimming left V 5 bases short and J 4 bases short, with 14 bases between. Germline assignment: CDR1 DFQATT and CDR2 SNEGSKA (reference sequence). CDR3: CSAVAGRGTEAFF. CDR3 bases: TGCAGTGCTGTGGCGGGGAGAGGCACTGAAGCTTTCTTT.

This clonotype showed up many times. The chain joins TRBV29-1 to TRBJ2-1; the D gene is possibly TRBD2 (5 bases). This CDR3 region has 13 residues. Germline V gene data show CDR1 as SQVTM and CDR2 as ANQGSEA. Deletions cut 2 bases from V and 2 bases from J, with 7 bases between. The CDR3 here is CSVERGPYNEQFF. The CDR3 DNA reads TGCAGCGTTGAACGGGGTCCCTACAATGAGCAGTTCTTC.

This clonotype was seen ten or more times. The chain couples TRBV7-9 to TRBJ2-3; 8 bases match TRBD1. V shed 5 bases, J shed 5 bases, and the junction held 15 bases outside the gene matches. Germline lookup yields CDR1 SEHNR and CDR2 FQNEAQ (reference sequence). The CDR3 is 17 residues long. CDR3 bases: TGTGCCAGCAGCCCGATCGACGCGGGACAGGAGGGAGATACGCAGTATTTT. The encoded protein is CASSPIDAGQEGDTQYF.

This clonotype was seen at least ten times. V is TRBV7-9 and J is TRBJ1-1, with 9 bases matching TRBD1. V lost 4 bases, J lost 1 base, and 4 bases stayed unmatched. The CDR3 runs to 15 residues. The germline V gene has CDR1 SEHNR and CDR2 FQNEAQ (reference sequence). The CDR3, as DNA: TGTGCCAGCAGCTGGGACAGGGCGTCGAACACTGAAGCTTTCTTT. Translated: CASSWDRASNTEAFF.

On this clonotype: A much larger clone differs by one base, so this may be a read error. It is likely a read error, because the conserved phenylalanine at the end of the CDR3 is missing. The V gene is TRBV12-3 or TRBV12-4, the J gene TRBJ2-1; 14 bases align to TRBD2. The length of the CDR3 is 15 residues. The DNA for the CDR3 is TGTGCTAGTGGCGGACTAGCGGGGGGTTACAATGAGCAGTTCTAC. Amino acid sequence: CASGGLAGGYNEQFY.

A word on this clonotype: Since no conserved phenylalanine or tryptophan closes the CDR3, a read error is the likely cause. The chain couples TRBV6-1 to TRBJ1-1; D is unclear. This CDR3 comprises 11 residues. V shed 9 bases and J shed 10 bases, with 15 bases lying between them. Germline V CDR1 and CDR2: MNHNS, SASEGT. The CDR3 bases are TGTGCCAGTAGCGCTCTACGGGGAGCTTTCATT. This translates into CASSALRGAFI.

This clonotype was observed many times. This chain links TRBV19 with TRBJ2-3; a weak D match, TRBD2 (6 bases). The V gene lost 3 bases and the J gene lost 5 bases, with 15 bases spanning the gap. The CDR3 runs 15 residues. Germline V gene data show CDR1 as LNHDA and CDR2 as SQIVND (reference sequence). The DNA of the CDR3 is TGTGCCAGTAGTATGGGGGTAGCGGATGGAGATACGCAGTATTTT. Its protein is CASSMGVADGDTQYF.

In this sample, this clonotype turned up many times. The chain recombines TRBV5-1 with TRBJ2-7, with D possibly being TRBD2 (5 bases). V lost 0 bases, J lost 2 bases, and 12 bases lay in between. Germline CDR1 is SGHRS and CDR2 is YFSETQ. CDR3 length: 15 amino acids. The CDR3, as DNA: TGCGCCAGCAGCTTGGAAGGCCAGACTACCTACGAGCAGTACTTC. The encoded protein is CASSLEGQTTYEQYF.

This clonotype was found many times. This chain connects TRBV7-2 to TRBJ2-5; 11 bases are a match to TRBD2. Germline CDR1 reads SGHTA; CDR2 reads FQGNSA. The CDR3 totals 18 residues. Germline trimming cut 0 bases from V and 1 base from J; bases unmatched to any gene: 7. The CDR3 DNA is TGTGCCAGCAGCTTAGCGCTTAGCGGGGGGGCCCGCCAAGAGACCCAGTACTTC. Its protein is CASSLALSGGARQETQYF.

This clonotype showed up many times. The J gene is TRBJ2-7, the V gene TRBV7-2, with D maybe TRBD2 (5 bases). V was trimmed by 2 bases and J by 7 bases, leaving 12 bases between them. The germline V gene encodes CDR1 SGHTA and CDR2 FQGNSA. The CDR3 consists of 13 residues. CDR3 amino acids: CASSLRRGLEQYF. DNA for the CDR3: TGTGCCAGCAGCTTACGACGGGGTTTGGAGCAGTACTTC.

This clonotype appeared a few times. The chain carries TRBV2 and TRBJ2-7; no firm D call. CDR3 length equals 12 residues. The V gene lost 3 bases and the J gene lost 12 bases, with 15 bases spanning the gap. In germline, CDR1 is SNHLY, CDR2 FYNNEI. CDR3 protein: CASSEASALRYF. The CDR3 DNA reads as TGTGCCAGCAGTGAGGCCTCCGCGCTTCGGTACTTC.

This clonotype was picked up many times. The V and J genes are TRBV4-1 and TRBJ2-1; D is undetermined. The V end was cut by 4 bases, the J end by 1 base, with 23 bases between. The CDR3 sequence is 19 residues long. CDR1 is MGHRA, CDR2 YSYEKL, per germline. This CDR3 reads CASSPRFEQINPSYNEQFF. CDR3 nucleotide sequence: TGCGCCAGCAGCCCCAGGTTTGAACAGATAAATCCATCCTACAATGAGCAGTTCTTC.

The CDR3 reads CASRESGGYTDTQYF. CDR3 DNA sequence: TGTGCCAGCAGGGAGAGCGGGGGTTACACAGATACGCAGTATTTT. V usage is TRBV28 and J usage is TRBJ2-3; 8 bases are a match to TRBD2. The ends lost 6 bases at V and 2 bases at J; junction bases unmatched: 7. From germline, CDR1 is MDHEN and CDR2 SYDVKM. There are 15 residues in the CDR3.

There are many counts of this clonotype. V gene TRBV20-1 combines with J gene TRBJ2-5; 7 bases map to TRBD1. The junction had 3 bases not matched to a gene; V was cut back by 3 bases and J by 2 bases. The CDR3 is 13 residues long. CDR1 DFQATT and CDR2 SNEGSKA come from the germline V gene (reference sequence). CDR3 amino acids: CSASRQGQETQYF. The DNA for the CDR3 is TGCAGTGCTAGCAGACAGGGACAAGAGACCCAGTACTTC.

Regarding this clonotype: This likely stems from a read error, as it lies one base from a far larger clone. V gene TRBV7-8 combines with J gene TRBJ1-1; tentatively, D is TRBD1 (5 bases). The CDR3 runs 14 residues. The ends were cut back, 5 bases at V and 3 bases at J, with 13 bases in the middle. Looked up from germline, CDR1 is SGHVS and CDR2 is FQNEAQ. CDR3 sequence reads: CASSHQGSDTEAFF. CDR3 coding DNA: TGTGCCAGCAGCCACCAGGGATCGGACACTGAAGCTTTCTTT. Together with reference TRBV7-8 and TRBJ1-1, the CDR3 gives the full variable domain: GAGVSQSPRYKVAKRGQDVALRCDPISGHVSLFWYQQALGQGPEFLTYFQNEAQLDKSGLPSDRFFAERPEGSVSTLKIQRTQQEDSAVYLCASSHQGSDTEAFFGQGTRLTVV.

This clonotype has at least ten counts. CDR3 loop: CASSPSDGYLEQYF. In DNA form, the CDR3 reads TGTGCCAGCTCACCATCTGACGGATACCTGGAGCAGTACTTC. The chain uses TRBV18 and TRBJ2-7, with D hard to call. V was pared by 2 bases and J by 7 bases, with 15 bases between. There are 14 residues in the CDR3. Germline CDR1 KGHSH, CDR2 LQKENI.